This entry features one T cell receptor beta chain sequence. This receptor's antigen is unknown. Base qualities are not provided; no much larger clone lies one nucleotide away. Relative to germline, V is 5 bases shorter and J is 5 bases shorter, with 9 bases between their ends. The germline V gene yields MRHNA for CDR1 and SNTAGT for CDR2. Measured from the cysteine to the phenylalanine, the CDR3 is 13 residues long. Only CDR3 DNA remains: 39 bases, in frame from the first base. Library method: the immunoSEQ multiplex PCR assay. Concerning the study's data processing: A statistical classification framework was developed to diagnose cytomegalovirus status using the catalog of TCR beta chain sequences. TCRdb took over this immuneACCESS table, retaining in-frame rearrangements with V and J assigned. Such tables are incomplete; in checked studies, under half of the missing clones stem from an unresolved V gene, and the remainder is unexplained. Clone size and the V and J calls come from that table; the DNA yielded D and trimming. For this sample the table gives roughly 310,000 clones, of which approximately 85% were detected only once. The biggest ten clones account for roughly 0.96% of the sample.

The donors belonged to the validation cohort of over a hundred subjects, which was separate from the approximately 680-subject first cohort. The record originates from a study of cytomegalovirus exposure and HLA in healthy donors (dated by TCRdb to 2017 to 2019). For the study in its entirety: The 666 repertoires of the first cohort and the 120 validation repertoires were produced on the same platform, according to a later analysis. The study aimed to test whether cataloging public T cell receptors could reveal signatures of past pathogen exposure. Besides the first cohort of about 730 subjects, a separate validation cohort made up of 95 to 150 different subjects was used. The study combined high-throughput TCR immunosequencing, statistical association of individual TCRs with disease status, and machine learning to predict cytomegalovirus infection status.

Summary of the overall study and its limitations: Most TCR sequences were observed very rarely across donors, whereas some public TCRs were present in many individuals. A total of 150 or so TCR beta chains were listed by the study as associated with cytomegalovirus. A few of the identified cytomegalovirus-associated TCR beta chains were confirmed in vitro to be specific for cytomegalovirus antigens. The authors suggested that the approach could potentially be generalized to other disease states and immunological phenotypes. The classifier was reported to diagnose cytomegalovirus status with high specificity and sensitivity in both the original cohort and the validation cohort. The validation cohort had no HLA typing available for a later analysis, so co-occurrence within that cohort was assessed over all 130 or so repertoires. Subsequent analysis determined that TCRs grouped into clusters in the first cohort also showed a tendency toward co-occurrence across the 130 or so validation repertoires, and 94% of cluster scores exceeded 0.

Sequenced material: PBMCs. The rearranged segments are TRBV6-4 and TRBJ2-2, with TRBD1 tentatively as D gene (6 bases match). This clonotype was sampled from a man aged 25-45 years in good health and CMV-seronegative. The base sequence is TGTGCCAGCAGTCTGAGGGGGACCGGGGAGCTGTTTTTT. It specifies CASSLRGTGELFF.